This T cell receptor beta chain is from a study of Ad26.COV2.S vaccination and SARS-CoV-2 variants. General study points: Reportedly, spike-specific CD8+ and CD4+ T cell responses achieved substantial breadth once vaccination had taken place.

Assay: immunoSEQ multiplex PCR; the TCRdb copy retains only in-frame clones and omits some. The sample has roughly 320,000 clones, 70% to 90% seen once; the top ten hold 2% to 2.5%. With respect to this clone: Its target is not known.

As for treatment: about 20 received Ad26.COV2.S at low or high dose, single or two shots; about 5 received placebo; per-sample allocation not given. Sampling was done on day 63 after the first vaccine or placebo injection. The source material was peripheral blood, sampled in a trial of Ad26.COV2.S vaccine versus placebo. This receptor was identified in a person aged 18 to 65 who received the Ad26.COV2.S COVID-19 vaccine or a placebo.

The chain's CDR3 is CASSLGLTSGATDTQYF. The CDR3 nucleotides read TGCGCCAGCAGCTTGGGACTGACTAGCGGGGCCACAGATACGCAGTATTTT. The V gene is TRBV5-1, the J gene TRBJ2-3; 11 bases match TRBD2. This CDR3 is built from 17 residues. From germline, CDR1 is SGHRS and CDR2 YFSETQ. Trimming cost V 0 bases and J 2 bases; bases outside gene matches: 5.